The 2 T cell receptor beta chains given below trace back to one sample, sequenced in a study of vaccination effects on CD4 cells after COVID-19. Their recognized antigens are unknown. After roughly eleven days in culture, the CD4+ T cells were isolated. The data were produced by immunoSEQ multiplex PCR, yet TCRdb's version contains in-frame clones alone and is incomplete. The sample includes some 39,000 clones, 82% of them seen just once. The sequences come from CD4+ T cells from PBMCs cultured without peptide, collected before COVID-19 vaccination. The receptor set was obtained from a human donor who received a COVID-19 vaccine.

V is TRBV4-1 and J is TRBJ1-1; D is possibly TRBD1 (5 bases). Deletions cut 4 bases from V and 6 bases from J, with 15 bases between. The CDR3 sequence is 14 residues long. Looked up from germline, CDR1 is MGHRA and CDR2 is YSYEKL. In nucleotides, the CDR3 is TGCGCCAGCAGCCTCTGGTCAGGGAATCCTGAAGCTTTCTTT. This translates into CASSLWSGNPEAFF.

The V call is TRBV7-8, the J call TRBJ2-3; 7 nucleotides agree with TRBD1. The CDR3 consists of 14 residues. CDR1 SGHVS and CDR2 FQNEAQ come from the germline V gene. Unmatched junction bases numbered 6, after V lost 3 bases and J lost 6 bases. CDR3 bases: TGTGCCAGCAGCTTTTCCACAGGGGCTGATACGCAGTATTTT. It translates to CASSFSTGADTQYF.